This record covers a single TCR beta chain. Its specificity is unknown. The CDR3 runs to 15 residues. Germline-derived CDR1 and CDR2 are MNHEY and SMNVEV (reference sequence). Trimming removed 0 bases from V and 10 bases from J, with 18 bases in between. This entry comes from a study of T cell responses to AZD1222 COVID-19 vaccine. Libraries were prepared by immunoSEQ multiplex PCR; TCRdb keeps only in-frame clonotypes and omits some of them. The profile shows about 150,000 clones, 87% of them singletons. Study-wide results and caveats: Unmutated variant regions are reportedly the target of nearly half of TCRs that are spike-specific. Across spike, vaccine-associated CD4 TCRs were found, dominant at 160-218 and 743-854. Clonal diversity may have been underestimated in mostly white British donors.

The material sequenced was peripheral blood, taken 28 days after the second AZD1222 dose. The rearrangement links TRBV27 to TRBJ1-2, with D unresolved. The clonotype was recovered from an adult who received the AZD1222 COVID-19 vaccine. CDR3 region: CASSLSSSGLFDYTF. CDR3 in DNA: TGTGCCAGCAGTTTATCTTCCAGCGGGTTGTTCGACTACACCTTC.